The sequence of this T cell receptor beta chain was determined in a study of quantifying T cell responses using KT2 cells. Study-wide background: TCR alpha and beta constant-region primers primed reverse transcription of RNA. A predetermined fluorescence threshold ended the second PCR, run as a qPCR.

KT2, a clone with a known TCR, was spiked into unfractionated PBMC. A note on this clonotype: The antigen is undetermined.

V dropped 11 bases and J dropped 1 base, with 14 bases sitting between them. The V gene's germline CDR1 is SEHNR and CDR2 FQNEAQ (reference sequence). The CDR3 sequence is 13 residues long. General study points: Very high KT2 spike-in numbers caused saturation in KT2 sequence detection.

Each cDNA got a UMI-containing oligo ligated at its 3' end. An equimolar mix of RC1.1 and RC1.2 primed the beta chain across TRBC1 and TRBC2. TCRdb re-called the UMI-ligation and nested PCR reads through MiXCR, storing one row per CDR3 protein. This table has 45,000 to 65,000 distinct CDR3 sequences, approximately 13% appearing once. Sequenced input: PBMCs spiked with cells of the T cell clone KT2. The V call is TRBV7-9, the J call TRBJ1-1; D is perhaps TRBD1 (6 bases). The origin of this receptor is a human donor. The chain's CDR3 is CASGGGTNTEAFF. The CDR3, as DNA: TGTGCCTCAGGAGGGGGGACGAACACTGAAGCTTTCTTT.